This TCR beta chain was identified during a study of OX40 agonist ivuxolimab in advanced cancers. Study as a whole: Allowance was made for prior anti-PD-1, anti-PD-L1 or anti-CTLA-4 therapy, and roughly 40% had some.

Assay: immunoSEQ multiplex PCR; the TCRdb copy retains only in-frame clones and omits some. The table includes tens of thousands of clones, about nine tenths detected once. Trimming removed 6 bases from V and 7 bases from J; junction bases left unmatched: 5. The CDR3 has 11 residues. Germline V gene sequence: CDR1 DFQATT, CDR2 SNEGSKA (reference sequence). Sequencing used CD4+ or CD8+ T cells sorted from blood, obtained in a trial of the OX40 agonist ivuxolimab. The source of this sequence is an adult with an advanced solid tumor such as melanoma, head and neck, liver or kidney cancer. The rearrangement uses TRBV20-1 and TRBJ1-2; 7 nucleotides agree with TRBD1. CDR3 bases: TGCAGTGCCCGACAGGGAGCTGGCTACACCTTC. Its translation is CSARQGAGYTF.